This TCR beta chain was observed in a study of monozygotic twins with inflammatory bowel disease. Molecular identifiers with 6-nucleotide sample barcodes were added during cDNA synthesis via template switching. TCRdb reprocessed the 5' RACE reads and reports one entry per CDR3 protein, with no DNA. The sample table sets out 400,000 to 500,000 distinct CDR3 sequences. Germline V CDR1 and CDR2: DFQATT, SNEGSKA (reference sequence). This CDR3 region has 17 residues. Collection yielded roughly 2.5 ml of blood per donor. Sequencing was performed on blood. The TCR was taken from a human donor with ulcerative colitis or Crohn's disease, or a healthy co-twin of an affected twin (not recorded which). The chain combines TRBV20-1 with TRBJ2-2; checking the TCRdb D call of TRBD1 is not possible without DNA. CDR3 protein: CSARDRWTGANTGELFF.